This record concerns one T cell receptor beta chain sequence. The antigen remains unidentified. The data are from a study of post-analysis software for immune sequencing data. Regarding the study as a whole: Patients showed TRBV5-6, TRBV5-1 and TRBV20-1 among four to six TRBV segments more frequent than in controls. Normalized Chao1 diversity was significantly lower in multiple sclerosis patients than in controls. Co-batched samples clustered tightly together by F measure.

Unique molecular identifiers were present in the TCR beta cDNA libraries. Researchers reported roughly 0.5 million cDNA molecules coming from roughly 1 to 10 million T cells. TCRdb independently ran MiXCR on the PCR reads; one entry per CDR3 protein. The sample contains under 650,000 distinct CDR3 sequences, roughly 45% of which appear only once. CDR1 and CDR2 (germline): SNHLY, FYNNEI. The CDR3 spans 14 residues. V lost 10 bases to trimming and J lost 5 bases; unmatched junction nucleotides: 13. The sequenced material came from blood. This TCR came from a girl aged 5-17 years with multiple sclerosis. The chain couples TRBV2 to TRBJ2-7; 8 bases map to TRBD2. CDR3 region: CATDPLSGEHEQYF. The CDR3, as DNA: TGTGCCACCGACCCCCTTAGCGGGGAGCACGAGCAGTACTTC.